This TCR beta chain was found in a study of spatial heterogeneity in lung cancer. The wider study: The average appearance count of each unique TCR and UMI combination in raw reads was more than 9.5. General study points: Expanded alpha and beta TCR counts within tumors tracked tumor mutation counts.

A remark on this clonotype: Its antigen is currently unknown. Within a library made for alpha chains, this beta chain is off target, and its count is uninformative.

The sample's time point: sample taken at primary tumor resection. Whole RNA was taken from tumor, nontumor lung or frozen PBMC; it was then sequenced unsorted. TCRdb independently ran MiXCR on the 5' RACE reads; one entry per CDR3 protein. The table has roughly 5,000 distinct CDR3 sequences, about 14% seen once. CDR3 length equals 17 residues. Trimming removed 3 bases from V and 1 base from J; junction bases left unmatched: 8. Germline-derived CDR1 and CDR2 are SGHNT and YYREEE (reference sequence). The sample in question was lung tumor tissue, obtained at surgery. The receptor comes from a male donor with early-stage non-small cell lung cancer. The rearrangement joins TRBV5-4 to TRBJ2-3; TRBD1 matches at 10 bases. In DNA, the CDR3 is TGTGCCAGCAGCTCGTCCCGGGACAGGGGCGGCACAGATACGCAGTATTTT. Amino acid sequence: CASSSSRDRGGTDTQYF.